This T cell receptor (beta chain) was sequenced during a study of T cell repertoires in cytomegalovirus infection. The CDR3 consists of 16 residues. Germline V gives CDR1 MGHRA, CDR2 YSYEKL. J gave up 3 bases and V 2 bases, and 6 bases lay outside the gene matches. Points from the study as a whole: Carriers of CMV and the relevant HLA type were discriminated by public TCR beta frequency.

With regard to this clonotype: Antigen: not known.

TCRdb itself ran the reads through MiXCR, one entry per CDR3 protein. Of 400,000 to 600,000 distinct CDR3 sequences in the sample, under 45% were seen once. This TCR was sampled from a human donor in good health (CMV status not recorded). Some clones in this sample may be carry-over from other donors' samples. The material was cultured PBMCs, obtained from culture after CMV antigen stimulation. V gene TRBV4-1 combines with J gene TRBJ2-7; 11 positions agree with TRBD2. Written as DNA, the CDR3 is TGCGCCAGCAGCCAACGACTAGCGGGGAAAAACTACGAGCAGTACTTC. Protein: CASSQRLAGKNYEQYF.